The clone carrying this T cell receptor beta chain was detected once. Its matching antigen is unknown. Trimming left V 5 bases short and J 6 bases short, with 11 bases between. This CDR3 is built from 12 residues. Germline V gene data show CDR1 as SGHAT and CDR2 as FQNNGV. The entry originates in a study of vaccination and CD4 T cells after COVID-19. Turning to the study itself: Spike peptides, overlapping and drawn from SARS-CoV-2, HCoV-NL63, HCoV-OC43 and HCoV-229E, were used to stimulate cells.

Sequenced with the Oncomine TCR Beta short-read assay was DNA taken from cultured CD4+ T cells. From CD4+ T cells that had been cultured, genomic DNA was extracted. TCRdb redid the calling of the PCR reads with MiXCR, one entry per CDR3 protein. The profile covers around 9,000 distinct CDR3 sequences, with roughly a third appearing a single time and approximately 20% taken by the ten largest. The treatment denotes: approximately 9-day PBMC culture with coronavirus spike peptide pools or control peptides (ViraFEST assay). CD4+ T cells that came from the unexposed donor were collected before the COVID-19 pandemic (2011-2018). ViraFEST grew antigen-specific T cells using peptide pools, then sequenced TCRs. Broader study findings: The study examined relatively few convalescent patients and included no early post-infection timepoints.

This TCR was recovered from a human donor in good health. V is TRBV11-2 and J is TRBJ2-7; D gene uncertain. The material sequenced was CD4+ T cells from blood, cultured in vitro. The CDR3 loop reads CASSPHPAEQYF. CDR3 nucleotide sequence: TGTGCCAGCAGCCCCCACCCGGCCGAGCAGTACTTC. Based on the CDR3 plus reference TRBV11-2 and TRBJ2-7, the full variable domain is EAGVAQSPRYKIIEKRQSVAFWCNPISGHATLYWYQQILGQGPKLLIQFQNNGVVDDSQLPKDRFSAERLKGVDSTLKIQPAKLEDSAVYLCASSPHPAEQYFGPGTRLTVT.